The source of this T cell receptor beta chain is a study of blood T cell repertoires in COVID-19. Overall study: Acute-phase and convalescent COVID-19 samples originated in the United States, Italy and Spain. The analysed material was cDNA or gDNA that came from T cells, B-cell-depleted T cells, or PBMCs.

The CDR3 sequence is 15 residues long. V dropped 1 base and J dropped 3; count of bases not matched to a gene: 2. Germline values: CDR1 SGHTA, CDR2 FQGNSA. Original data processing: Estimation of nucleated cell counts was performed using reference gene primer amplification. The repertoire was sequenced with immunoSEQ multiplex PCR; TCRdb's copy has only in-frame clones and lacks some. Clone size and the V and J calls come from that table; the DNA yielded D and trimming. The sample lists 150,000 to 200,000 clones; about four fifths were seen once. The origin of this receptor is a man aged 60-69 years with active or convalescent COVID-19. This chain uses TRBV7-2 with TRBJ2-7; 11 nucleotides match TRBD2. Sequenced: peripheral blood. The CDR3 here is CASSLVTSGSYEQYF. CDR3 DNA sequence: TGTGCCAGCAGCTTAGTTACTAGCGGGAGCTACGAGCAGTACTTC.